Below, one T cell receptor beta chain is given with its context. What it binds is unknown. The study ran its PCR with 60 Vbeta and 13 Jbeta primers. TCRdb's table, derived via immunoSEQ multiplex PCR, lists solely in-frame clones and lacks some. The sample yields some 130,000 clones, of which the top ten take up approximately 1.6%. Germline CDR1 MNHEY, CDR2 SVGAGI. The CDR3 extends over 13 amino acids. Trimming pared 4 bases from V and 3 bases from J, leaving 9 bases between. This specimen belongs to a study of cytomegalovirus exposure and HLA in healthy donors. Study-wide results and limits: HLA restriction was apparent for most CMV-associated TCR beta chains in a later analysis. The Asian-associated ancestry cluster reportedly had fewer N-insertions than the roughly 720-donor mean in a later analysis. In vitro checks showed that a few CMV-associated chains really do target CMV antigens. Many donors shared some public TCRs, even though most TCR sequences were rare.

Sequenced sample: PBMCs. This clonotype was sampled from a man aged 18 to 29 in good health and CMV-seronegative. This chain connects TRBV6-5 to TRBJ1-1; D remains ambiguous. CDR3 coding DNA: TGTGCCAGCAGTTTGGGAGCTTACACTGAAGCTTTCTTT. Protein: CASSLGAYTEAFF.